This TCR beta chain emerged from a study of Tregs in tolerant kidney transplant recipients. Study observations and caveats: For some patients, primers changed over time, blocking nucleotide-level comparison. Biological reproducibility was not directly addressed, but technical replication error appeared minimal. Findings come from small patient numbers and require larger validation.

Recipients received nonmyeloablative bone marrow transplants from related graft donors, with transient mixed chimerism. Unstimulated regulatory T cells (CD4+CD25+CD127-), CD4+CD25- non-regulatory cells, CD4 and CD8 cells were FACS-sorted from thawed PBMCs. The assay was immunoSEQ multiplex PCR, and TCRdb's table has in-frame clones only and misses some. The sample yields about 81,000 clones, roughly nine tenths seen once. As for this clone: Antigen: not known.

Germline values: CDR1 LNHDA, CDR2 SQIVND (reference sequence). V lost 0 bases and J lost 3, with 17 bases in between. This CDR3 contains 17 residues. V and J are TRBV19 and TRBJ1-1; D call uncertain. The input for sequencing was CD4+ T cells from blood (PBMCs), taken 24 months after the transplant. The clonotype originates from a human patient who received a combined kidney and bone marrow transplant. Some T cells could come from the graft donor. CDR3: CASSIDPPGEPDTEAFF. CDR3 in DNA: TGTGCCAGTAGTATAGATCCCCCCGGGGAGCCGGACACTGAAGCTTTCTTT.